This TCR beta chain was sequenced during a study of blood T cell repertoires in COVID-19. The wider study: COVID-19 samples, acute and convalescent, were from the United States, Italy and Spain. The cDNA or gDNA used as material had been derived from T cells, B-cell-depleted T cells, or PBMCs.

Per the authors' pipeline: Counts of nucleated cells, estimated from reference gene primer amplification, were obtained. Assay used: immunoSEQ multiplex PCR; TCRdb lists only in-frame clones, some missing. V and J calls plus clone size are reproduced from that table; the DNA served to infer D and trimming. The data contain roughly 100,000 clones, around nine tenths of them seen just once; the ten biggest clones take up roughly 17%. Germline CDR1 is KGHDR and CDR2 is SFDVKD. J lost 7 bases, V lost 3 bases, and 11 bases had no gene match. CDR3 length equals 16 residues. This sequence originates from a woman aged 80 or over in a cohort sampled during active COVID-19. The V call is TRBV24-1, the J call TRBJ2-3, with 8 bases that match TRBD2. Source material: peripheral blood. CDR3 protein: CATSDRQAGVAYTQYF. DNA of the CDR3: TGTGCCACCAGTGATCGGCAAGCGGGAGTCGCATATACGCAGTATTTT.